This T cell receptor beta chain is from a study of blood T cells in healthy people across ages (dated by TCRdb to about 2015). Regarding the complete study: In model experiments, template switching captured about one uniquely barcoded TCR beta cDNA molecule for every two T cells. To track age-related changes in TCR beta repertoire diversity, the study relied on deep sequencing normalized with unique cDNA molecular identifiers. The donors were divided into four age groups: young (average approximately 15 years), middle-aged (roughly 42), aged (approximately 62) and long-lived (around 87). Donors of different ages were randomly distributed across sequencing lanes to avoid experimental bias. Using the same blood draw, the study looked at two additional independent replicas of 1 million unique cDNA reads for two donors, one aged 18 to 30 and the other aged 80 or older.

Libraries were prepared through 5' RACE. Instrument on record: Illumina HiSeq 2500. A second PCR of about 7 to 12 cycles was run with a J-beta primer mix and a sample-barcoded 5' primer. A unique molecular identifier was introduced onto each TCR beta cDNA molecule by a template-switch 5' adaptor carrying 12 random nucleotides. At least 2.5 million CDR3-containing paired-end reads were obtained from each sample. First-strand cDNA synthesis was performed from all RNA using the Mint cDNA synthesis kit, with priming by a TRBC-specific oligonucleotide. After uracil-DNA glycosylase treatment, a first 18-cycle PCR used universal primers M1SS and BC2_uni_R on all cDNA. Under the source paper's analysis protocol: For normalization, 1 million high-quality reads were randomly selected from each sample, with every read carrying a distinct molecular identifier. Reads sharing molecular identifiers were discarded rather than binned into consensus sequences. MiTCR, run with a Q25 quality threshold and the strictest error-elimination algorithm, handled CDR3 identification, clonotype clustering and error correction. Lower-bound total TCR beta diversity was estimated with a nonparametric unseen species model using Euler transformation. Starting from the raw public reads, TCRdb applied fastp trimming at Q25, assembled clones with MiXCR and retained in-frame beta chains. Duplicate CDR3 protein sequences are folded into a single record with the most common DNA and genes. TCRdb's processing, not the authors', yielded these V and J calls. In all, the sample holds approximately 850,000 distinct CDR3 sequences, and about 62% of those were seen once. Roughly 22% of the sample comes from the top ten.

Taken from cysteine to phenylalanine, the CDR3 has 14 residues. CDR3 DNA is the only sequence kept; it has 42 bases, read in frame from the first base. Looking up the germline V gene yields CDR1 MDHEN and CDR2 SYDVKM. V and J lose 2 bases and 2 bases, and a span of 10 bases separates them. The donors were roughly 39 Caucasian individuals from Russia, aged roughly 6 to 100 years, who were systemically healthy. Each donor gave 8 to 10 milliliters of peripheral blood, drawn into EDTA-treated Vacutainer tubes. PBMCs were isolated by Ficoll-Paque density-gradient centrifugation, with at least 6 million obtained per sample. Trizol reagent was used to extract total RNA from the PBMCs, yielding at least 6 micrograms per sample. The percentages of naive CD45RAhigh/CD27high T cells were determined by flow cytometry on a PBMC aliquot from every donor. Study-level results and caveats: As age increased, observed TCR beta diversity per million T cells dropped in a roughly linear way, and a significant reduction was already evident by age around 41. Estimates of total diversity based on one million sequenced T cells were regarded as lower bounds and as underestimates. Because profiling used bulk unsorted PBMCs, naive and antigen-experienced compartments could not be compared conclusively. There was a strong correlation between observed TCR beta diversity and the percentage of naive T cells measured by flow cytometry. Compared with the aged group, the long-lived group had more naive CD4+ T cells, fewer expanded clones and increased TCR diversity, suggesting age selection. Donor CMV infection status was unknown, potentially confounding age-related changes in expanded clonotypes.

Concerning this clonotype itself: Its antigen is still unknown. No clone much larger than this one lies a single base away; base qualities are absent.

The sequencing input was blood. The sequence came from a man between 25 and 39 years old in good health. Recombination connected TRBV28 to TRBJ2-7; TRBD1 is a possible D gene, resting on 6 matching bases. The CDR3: CASSLQDRTYEQYF. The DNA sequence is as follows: TGTGCCAGCAGTTTACAGGACAGAACCTACGAGCAGTACTTC.